This entry concerns a single T cell receptor (beta chain). What it recognizes is unknown. The data were taken from a study of somatic mutations in cytotoxic T cells in rheumatoid arthritis. Study information: Flow sorting at nearly 100% purity was applied to some V beta antibody-stained T-cell populations, which included V beta1+ cells sequenced for TCRB. Broader study findings: No significant CD8+ T-cell clonality difference was found between rheumatoid arthritis patients and age-matched controls.

Repertoires were generated with immunoSEQ multiplex PCR, while TCRdb's copy carries only in-frame clones and drops some. The table has 15,000 to 20,000 clones, approximately 80% seen once. V lost 3 bases to trimming and J lost 3 bases, with 10 bases between them. Germline V gene sequence: CDR1 SEHNR, CDR2 FQNEAQ (reference sequence). This CDR3 has 14 residues. Material for sequencing was CD8+ T cells sorted from blood. This TCR was recovered from an adult with rheumatoid arthritis. The chain combines TRBV7-9 with TRBJ2-3; TRBD1 or TRBD2 may be the D gene (5 bases each). CDR3 coding DNA: TGTGCCAGCAGCTTTGGGGGTGTTACAGATACGCAGTATTTT. It is translated as CASSFGGVTDTQYF.